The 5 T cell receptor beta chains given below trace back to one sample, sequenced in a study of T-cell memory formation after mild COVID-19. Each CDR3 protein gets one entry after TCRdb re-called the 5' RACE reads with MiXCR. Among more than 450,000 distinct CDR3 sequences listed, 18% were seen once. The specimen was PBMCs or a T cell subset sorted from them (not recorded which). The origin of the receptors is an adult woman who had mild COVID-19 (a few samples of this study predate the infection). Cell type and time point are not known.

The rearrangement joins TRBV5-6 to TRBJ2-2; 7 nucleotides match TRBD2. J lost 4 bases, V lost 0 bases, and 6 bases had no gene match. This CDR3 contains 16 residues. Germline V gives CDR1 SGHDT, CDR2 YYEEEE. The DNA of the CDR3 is TGTGCCAGCAGCTTGGGGGAGGGCCGCGGCACCGGGGAGCTGTTTTTT. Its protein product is CASSLGEGRGTGELFF.

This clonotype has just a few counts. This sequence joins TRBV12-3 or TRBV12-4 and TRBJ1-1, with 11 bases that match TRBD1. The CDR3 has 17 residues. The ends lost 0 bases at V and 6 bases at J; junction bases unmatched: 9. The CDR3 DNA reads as TGTGCCAGCAGTTTAGCTCGGACAGGGGGCGCCGGGGCTGAAGCTTTCTTT. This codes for CASSLARTGGAGAEAFF.

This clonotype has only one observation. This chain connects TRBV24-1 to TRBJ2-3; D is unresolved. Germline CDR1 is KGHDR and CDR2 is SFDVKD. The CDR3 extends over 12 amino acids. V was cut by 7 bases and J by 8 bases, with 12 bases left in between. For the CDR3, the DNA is TGTGCCACCAGCTCCGGGCCGGGTACGCAGTATTTT. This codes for CATSSGPGTQYF.

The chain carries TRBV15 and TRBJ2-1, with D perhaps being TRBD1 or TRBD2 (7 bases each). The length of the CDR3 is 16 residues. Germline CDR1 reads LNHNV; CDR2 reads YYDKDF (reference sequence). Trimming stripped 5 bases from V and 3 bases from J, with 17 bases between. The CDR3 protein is CATSVSRGGLYNEQFF. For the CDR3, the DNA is TGTGCCACCAGCGTAAGCAGGGGGGGCCTCTACAATGAGCAGTTCTTC. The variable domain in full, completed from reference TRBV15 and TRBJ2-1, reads DAMVIQNPRYQVTQFGKPVTLSCSQTLNHNVMYWYQQKSSQAPKLLFHYYDKDFNNEADTPDNFQSRRPNTSFCFLDIRSPGLGDTAMYLCATSVSRGGLYNEQFFGPGTRLTVL.

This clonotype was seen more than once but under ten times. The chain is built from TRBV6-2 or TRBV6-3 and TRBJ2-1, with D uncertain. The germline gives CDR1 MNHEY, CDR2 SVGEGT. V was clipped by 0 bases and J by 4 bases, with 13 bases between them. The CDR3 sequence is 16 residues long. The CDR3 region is CASSYSWLSQYNEQFF. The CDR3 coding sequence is TGTGCCAGCAGTTACTCATGGCTATCCCAATACAATGAGCAGTTCTTC.